The T cell receptor (beta chain) under discussion was sequenced for a study of T cells expressing NK-cell markers. CDR3 size: 15 residues. The germline CDR1 and CDR2 sequences are MDHEN and SYDVKM. From its re-call of the 5' RACE reads, TCRdb lists each CDR3 protein once, without DNA. This sample's table has some 280,000 distinct CDR3 sequences. The J gene is TRBJ2-5, the V gene TRBV28; TCRdb names TRBD1, which stays unverified in the absence of DNA. The TCR comes from a man aged 18 to 29 in good health. The sample was blood T cells: a sorted CD56 or NKG2C T cell subset, CD4+ or CD8+ T cells, or bulk PBMC T cells (not recorded which). The CDR3 spells CASSSNRERRETQYF.